These 9 T cell receptor beta chains came from one sample sequenced in a study of blood T cell repertoires in COVID-19. Libraries were prepared by immunoSEQ multiplex PCR; TCRdb keeps only in-frame clonotypes and omits some of them. The data contain 13,000 or so clones, under 95% of them singletons. Sequencing was performed on peripheral blood. These receptors all come from a human donor in a cohort sampled during active COVID-19.

V gene TRBV7-2 combines with J gene TRBJ1-3; D gene uncertain. This CDR3 has 15 amino acids. CDR1 and CDR2 from the germline V gene are SGHTA and FQGNSA. The V end was cut by 4 bases, the J end by 0 bases, with 10 bases between. As DNA, the CDR3 is TGTGCCAGCAGCTCCTTCGACACCTCTGGAAACACCATATATTTT. Translating gives CASSSFDTSGNTIYF. Combining the CDR3 with reference TRBV7-2 and TRBJ1-3 gives the whole variable domain GAGVSQSPSNKVTEKGKDVELRCDPISGHTALYWYRQSLGQGLEFLIYFQGNSAPDKSGLPSDRFSAERTGGSVSTLTIQRTQQEDSAVYLCASSSFDTSGNTIYFGEGSWLTVV.

This clone occurred once. The CDR3 nucleotides are TGTGCCAGCAGCCCCGGCGGACAGGGGGCCACCGGGGAGCTGTTTTTT. Amino acids: CASSPGGQGATGELFF. The gene calls are TRBV5-4 and TRBJ2-2; TRBD1 matches at 11 bases. Germline lookup yields CDR1 SGHNT and CDR2 YYREEE (reference sequence). The CDR3 contains 16 residues. Losses at the gene ends were 4 bases for V and 4 bases for J; bases not matched to a gene: 6.

This chain joins TRBV7-2 and TRBJ1-6; perhaps TRBD1 as D (6 bases). This CDR3 has 12 amino acids. Germline V gene data show CDR1 as SGHTA and CDR2 as FQGNSA. The ends were cut back, 7 bases at V and 10 bases at J, with 11 bases in the middle. The CDR3 spells CASTGGGSPLHF. CDR3 nucleotides: TGTGCCAGCACGGGGGGCGGCTCACCCCTCCACTTT. The variable domain in full, with the rest retrieved from reference TRBV7-2 and TRBJ1-6, is GAGVSQSPSNKVTEKGKDVELRCDPISGHTALYWYRQSLGQGLEFLIYFQGNSAPDKSGLPSDRFSAERTGGSVSTLTIQRTQQEDSAVYLCASTGGGSPLHFGNGTRLTVT.

The chain combines TRBV5-1 with TRBJ2-6, with no clear D. The V gene's germline CDR1 is SGHRS and CDR2 YFSETQ. CDR3 size: 13 residues. The ends were cut back, 7 bases at V and 3 bases at J, with 8 bases in the middle. The CDR3 is CASLNSGANVLTF. The CDR3, as DNA: TGCGCCAGCCTAAATAGTGGGGCCAACGTCCTGACTTTC.

The rearrangement joins TRBV5-5 to TRBJ2-2, with D possibly TRBD2 on 6 matching bases. Germline CDR1 and CDR2: SGHKS and YYEKEE (reference sequence). V was shortened by 1 base and J by 6 bases, with 25 bases between the two germline ends. The CDR3 spans 19 residues. The CDR3 DNA reads TGTGCCAGCAGCTTGCCGAGGCAGGAGGGACGGGGTAGGGCCGGGGAGCTGTTTTTT. It specifies CASSLPRQEGRGRAGELFF.

The chain uses TRBV4-1 and TRBJ2-1; 7 nucleotides match TRBD2. The germline CDR1 and CDR2 sequences are MGHRA and YSYEKL. The junction had 6 bases not matched to a gene; V was cut back by 0 bases and J by 4 bases. The CDR3 has 16 amino acids. The CDR3 protein is CASSQDASGKYNEQFF. CDR3 DNA sequence: TGCGCCAGCAGCCAAGACGCAAGCGGGAAGTACAATGAGCAGTTCTTC.

J is TRBJ1-2 and V is TRBV6-5; D is undetermined. The CDR3 totals 13 residues. V gave up 2 bases and J gave up 8 bases, with 12 bases separating them. Germline CDR1 MNHEY, CDR2 SVGAGI. This CDR3 reads CASSYPGTEGYTF. CDR3 sequence (DNA): TGTGCCAGCAGTTACCCGGGTACCGAAGGCTACACCTTC.

The chain combines TRBV28 with TRBJ2-1; TRBD2 is a possible D gene (5 bases). The ends were cut back, 7 bases at V and 3 bases at J, with 16 bases in the middle. The CDR3 runs to 15 residues. Germline loops: CDR1 MDHEN, CDR2 SYDVKM. The CDR3 bases are TGTGCCAGCAATCCAACGGGAATTAGCTACAATGAGCAGTTCTTC. As protein: CASNPTGISYNEQFF.

The chain is built from TRBV7-2 and TRBJ2-7; TRBD1 matches at 7 bases. V shed 5 bases and J 0 bases; nucleotides not matched to a gene: 10. This CDR3 is 16 amino acids long. Germline V gene data show CDR1 as SGHTA and CDR2 as FQGNSA. The CDR3 nucleotides are TGTGCCAGCAGCGGACTTGGACAGGAGAGCTCCTACGAGCAGTACTTC. This translates into CASSGLGQESSYEQYF.